The following is a T cell receptor (beta chain) sequence with its context. This record belongs to a study of blood T cell repertoires in COVID-19. The overall study: Acute-phase and convalescent COVID-19 samples originated in the United States, Italy and Spain.

In the original processing: Reference gene primer amplification in the assay estimated nucleated cell counts. The method was immunoSEQ multiplex PCR; TCRdb's version includes in-frame clones alone and lacks a portion of them. That table is the source of V, J and clone size, and D and trimming were worked out from the DNA. Of 75,000 to 80,000 clones detected, about 87% appear once; the ten largest clones hold over 8.5%. V lost 6 bases, J lost 5 bases, and 9 bases stayed unmatched. This CDR3 comprises 14 residues. CDR1 and CDR2 from the germline V gene are MNHEY and SVGEGT. The sequencing sample was made of peripheral blood. The chain links TRBV6-2 or TRBV6-3 to TRBJ2-7; 8 bases agree with TRBD2. The receptor's source is a human donor in a cohort sampled during active COVID-19. In DNA form, the CDR3 reads TGTGCCAGCAGCCCCGGGGGGGAGGCCAACGAGCAGTACTTC. Amino acids: CASSPGGEANEQYF.